The 21 T cell receptor beta chains given below trace back to one sample, sequenced in a study of siplizumab effects on memory and regulatory T cells. Only in-frame clones appear in the TCRdb table, and some are missing; sequencing was by immunoSEQ multiplex PCR. The sample gives about 110,000 clones, just over 90% of which show up once; about 0.78% is in the top ten. Material for sequencing was Tregs sorted from blood. All receptors derive from a human donor in good health.

The rearrangement uses TRBV2 and TRBJ2-5; 7 positions agree with TRBD1. The germline V gene encodes CDR1 SNHLY and CDR2 FYNNEI. The V gene end was trimmed by 4 bases and the J gene end by 1 base; junction bases not matched to a gene: 0. This CDR3 comprises 13 residues. The CDR3 DNA is TGTGCCAGCAGTGGGGACAGCCAAGAGACCCAGTACTTC. Translation gives CASSGDSQETQYF.

This chain uses TRBV7-3 with TRBJ1-1, with D perhaps TRBD1 (6 bases). Trimming cost V 4 bases and J 9 bases, with 12 bases left between them. The germline V gene encodes CDR1 SGHTA and CDR2 FQGTGA. The CDR3 loop spans 12 amino acids. The CDR3: CASSSWTDQAFF. The CDR3 nucleotides read TGTGCCAGCAGCTCCTGGACAGACCAAGCTTTCTTT.

This clone has only one observation. The chain links TRBV6-5 to TRBJ1-5; TRBD1 might be the D (6 bases). V was clipped by 5 bases and J by 6 bases, with 17 bases between them. Germline CDR1 and CDR2: MNHEY and SVGAGI. The length of the CDR3 is 15 residues. CDR3 sequence reads: CASSLRGVRGQPQHF. CDR3 bases: TGTGCCAGCAGTCTCAGGGGAGTGCGCGGTCAGCCCCAGCATTTT.

J is TRBJ2-3 and V is TRBV2; 7 bases agree with TRBD2. The V segment lost 4 bases and the J segment 1 base; nucleotides outside the gene matches: 11. Germline V gene data show CDR1 as SNHLY and CDR2 as FYNNEI. CDR3 length: 17 amino acids. CDR3 protein: CASSAFIRDYRTDTQYF. The CDR3 bases are TGTGCCAGCAGTGCCTTTATCCGGGACTACCGCACAGATACGCAGTATTTT.

The chain has TRBV11-2 and TRBJ2-7; tentative D call: TRBD2 (6 bases). CDR1 and CDR2 from the germline V gene are SGHAT and FQNNGV. This CDR3 contains 17 residues. V lost 0 bases and J lost 1, with 16 bases in between. The CDR3 reads CASSLEVLREVSYEQYF. Written as DNA, the CDR3 is TGTGCCAGCAGCTTAGAGGTTCTCAGGGAGGTATCCTACGAGCAGTACTTC.

The chain combines TRBV7-9 with TRBJ2-7; TRBD1 matches 8 bases. Trimming took 4 bases from V and 1 from J; bases not matched to a gene: 9. Germline loops: CDR1 SEHNR, CDR2 FQNEAQ (reference sequence). The CDR3 is made up of 16 amino acids. CDR3 amino acids: CASSSIWDRLSYEQYF. The CDR3, as DNA: TGTGCCAGCAGCTCAATTTGGGACAGGCTGTCCTACGAGCAGTACTTC.

The chain joins TRBV18 to TRBJ2-7, with 9 bases fitting TRBD1. The CDR3 is 14 amino acids. Trimming at V came to 5 bases and at J to 4 bases, leaving 6 bases not matched to a gene. The germline V gene encodes CDR1 KGHSH and CDR2 LQKENI. The CDR3 is CASSTRTGEYEQYF. The CDR3 DNA reads as TGTGCCAGCTCAACAAGGACAGGGGAGTACGAGCAGTACTTC. Together with reference TRBV18 and TRBJ2-7, the CDR3 gives the full variable domain: NAGVMQNPRHLVRRRGQEARLRCSPMKGHSHVYWYRQLPEEGLKFMVYLQKENIIDESGMPKERFSAEFPKEGPSILRIQQVVRGDSAAYFCASSTRTGEYEQYFGPGTRLTVT.

The count of this clone is one. The CDR3: CASSQLGQGNSPLHF. The CDR3 DNA sequence: TGTGCCAGCAGCCAACTGGGACAGGGTAATTCACCCCTCCACTTT. The chain recombines TRBV6-1 with TRBJ1-6; TRBD1 matches 9 bases. With 6 bases clipped from V and 6 bases from J, the junction kept 6 bases outside the gene matches. From germline, CDR1 is MNHNS and CDR2 SASEGT. The CDR3 is made up of 15 amino acids.

The chain joins TRBV6-5 to TRBJ2-1; TRBD2 agrees at 9 bases. Germline CDR1 MNHEY, CDR2 SVGAGI. After removal of 5 bases from V and 5 bases from J, the junction contained 7 bases not matched to a gene. The CDR3 covers 15 residues. CDR3 region: CASSRAGGLHNEQFF. CDR3 in DNA: TGTGCCAGCAGTCGGGCGGGAGGGCTGCACAATGAGCAGTTCTTC.

The rearrangement uses TRBV28 and TRBJ1-5; D might be TRBD1 (5 bases). Trimming took 6 bases from V and 0 from J, leaving 15 bases between them. Germline values: CDR1 MDHEN, CDR2 SYDVKM. The CDR3 loop spans 16 amino acids. CDR3 nucleotides: TGTGCCAGCAGCAAAGGGGTACAGCTTAGCAATCAGCCCCAGCATTTT. It specifies CASSKGVQLSNQPQHF.

V gene TRBV7-9 combines with J gene TRBJ1-3, with D hard to call. Germline V lookup: CDR1 SEHNR, CDR2 FQNEAQ (reference sequence). Trimming shortened V by 5 bases and J by 2 bases, and 7 bases separated the two germline ends. The CDR3 contains 13 residues. CDR3 nucleotides: TGTGCCAGCAGCATCCTTACTGGAAACACCATATATTTT. Its translation is CASSILTGNTIYF.

J is TRBJ1-1 and V is TRBV10-2; D perhaps matches TRBD1 (6 bases). V was cut by 6 bases and J by 7 bases, with 12 bases left in between. The CDR3 has 12 amino acids. The germline V gene has CDR1 WSHSY and CDR2 SAAADI. Here the CDR3 DNA reads TGCGCCAGCAGATTACAGGGTATTGAAGCTTTCTTT. Its translation: CASRLQGIEAFF.

The chain has TRBV10-1 and TRBJ2-4; TRBD2 agrees at 8 bases. The CDR3 has 14 amino acids. The ends lost 3 bases at V and 5 bases at J; junction bases unmatched: 3. The germline V gene encodes CDR1 WNHNN and CDR2 SYGVQD (reference sequence). The CDR3 DNA is TGCGCCAGCAGTGATCCGGGACTAGAAAACATTCAGTACTTC. Translation: CASSDPGLENIQYF.

This chain connects TRBV5-1 to TRBJ1-1; D is undetermined. The CDR3 is 12 amino acids. CDR1 is SGHRS, CDR2 YFSETQ, per germline. Trimming shortened V by 4 bases and J by 6 bases, and 10 bases separated the two germline ends. The CDR3, as DNA: TGCGCCAGCAGCCGCGACGCGGCTGAAGCTTTCTTT. It specifies CASSRDAAEAFF.

CDR3 amino acids: CASSVQSSGANVLTF. The CDR3 region has the DNA TGTGCCAGCAGCGTACAGAGCTCTGGGGCCAACGTCCTGACTTTC. The rearrangement links TRBV11-2 to TRBJ2-6; D is unresolved. Trimming stripped 5 bases from V and 0 bases from J, with 8 bases between. The CDR3 runs 15 residues. From germline, CDR1 is SGHAT and CDR2 FQNNGV.

The rearrangement uses TRBV19 and TRBJ2-5; D ambiguous. CDR1 and CDR2 (germline): LNHDA, SQIVND (reference sequence). With 6 bases removed from V and 5 bases from J, the gap between germline ends came to 13 bases. CDR3 length equals 13 residues. The CDR3 spells CASRRGYGETQYF. The CDR3 bases are TGTGCCAGTAGGAGAGGTTATGGGGAGACCCAGTACTTC.

This chain connects TRBV18 to TRBJ2-2; maybe TRBD2 (6 bases). Germline assignment: CDR1 KGHSH and CDR2 LQKENI. Between the trimmed V and J ends, which lost 2 bases and 4 bases, there was a span of 14 bases. This CDR3 has 16 residues. CDR3 nucleotides: TGTGCCAGCTCACCAAGCCGAGCGGGCCCCACCGGGGAGCTGTTTTTT. Its protein is CASSPSRAGPTGELFF.

This chain connects TRBV18 to TRBJ2-1; TRBD2 agrees at 7 bases. Germline CDR1 reads KGHSH; CDR2 reads LQKENI. J gave up 3 bases and V 2 bases, and 4 bases lay outside the gene matches. The CDR3 totals 15 residues. This chain's CDR3 is CASSPVLADYNEQFF. As DNA, the CDR3 is TGTGCCAGCTCACCAGTGCTAGCGGACTACAATGAGCAGTTCTTC.

V is TRBV5-1 and J is TRBJ2-5, with D unclear. V was trimmed by 4 bases and J by 4 bases, leaving 11 bases between them. The V gene's germline CDR1 is SGHRS and CDR2 YFSETQ. This CDR3 region has 13 residues. CDR3 residues: CASSLRPGETQYF. The CDR3 nucleotides read TGCGCCAGCAGCCTAAGGCCCGGAGAGACCCAGTACTTC.

V and J are TRBV10-3 and TRBJ2-6, with TRBD2 as a possible D gene (5 bases). The CDR3 spans 15 residues. In germline, CDR1 is ENHRY, CDR2 SYGVKD. Trimming removed 8 bases from V and 4 bases from J, with 15 bases in between. Here the CDR3 reads CAIAATAAGANVLTF. As DNA, the CDR3 is TGTGCCATCGCCGCCACAGCGGCCGGGGCCAACGTCCTGACTTTC.

A single count supports this clone. The rearrangement joins TRBV4-1 to TRBJ2-5, with 13 bases aligning to TRBD2. V trimming: 0 bases; J trimming: 2 bases; junction bases outside the gene matches: 3. The CDR3 totals 17 residues. Germline V gene sequence: CDR1 MGHRA, CDR2 YSYEKL. In DNA form, the CDR3 reads TGCGCCAGCAGCCAAGAAATGACTAGCGGGGGGCAAGAGACCCAGTACTTC. Translated, it gives CASSQEMTSGGQETQYF.